These T cell receptor beta chains were read from a single sample in a study of blood T cell repertoires in COVID-19. Generated by immunoSEQ multiplex PCR, the TCRdb table keeps only in-frame clones and is missing some. The sample lists 220,000 or so clones; approximately 90% were seen once. Sequences were obtained from PBMCs or T cells enriched from blood (not recorded which). The receptors here all came from a woman younger than 35 in a cohort exposed to, infected with or recovered from COVID-19 (not recorded which). Both conserved end residues are part of each CDR3. A D gene is named only where the DNA matches it firmly. Only some rows state a clone size, as once, few, many or a class for expanded clones.

length | J | V | D | size | CDR3 | DNA
14 | TRBJ1-1 | TRBV5-1 | - | once | CASSRTVLNTEAFF | TGCGCCAGCAGTCGGACAGTCCTGAATACTGAAGCTTTCTTT
13 | TRBJ1-2 | TRBV12-3/TRBV12-4 | TRBD1 | few | CASSGTGWKGYTF | TGTGCCAGCAGTGGGACAGGGTGGAAGGGCTACACCTTC
16 | TRBJ2-7 | TRBV19 | TRBD2 | few | CASSPGGLASSYEQYF | TGTGCCAGTAGTCCAGGGGGACTAGCGAGCTCCTACGAGCAGTACTTC
15 | TRBJ1-1 | TRBV5-1 | - | once | CASSLGVAENTEAFF | TGCGCCAGCAGCTTGGGGGTTGCGGAGAACACTGAAGCTTTCTTT
15 | TRBJ1-1 | TRBV10-3 | - | - | CASHGVEGKNTEAFF | TGTGCCTCGCATGGAGTGGAGGGGAAGAACACTGAAGCTTTCTTT
16 | TRBJ1-4 | TRBV19 | - | - | CASSPGKGHSQEKLFF | TGTGCCAGTAGCCCAGGAAAGGGACACAGTCAGGAAAAACTGTTTTTT
13 | TRBJ2-3 | TRBV2 | - | - | CASRPNREDTQYF | TGTGCCAGCAGGCCTAACAGGGAAGATACGCAGTATTTT
16 | TRBJ2-1 | TRBV2 | - | - | CASSPQGRGAYNEQFF | TGTGCCAGCAGTCCCCAGGGGAGGGGAGCCTACAATGAGCAGTTCTTC
17 | TRBJ2-1 | TRBV5-8 | TRBD2 | - | CASSLVSLAGSYNEQFF | TGTGCCAGCAGCTTGGTTAGCCTAGCGGGGTCCTACAATGAGCAGTTCTTC
12 | TRBJ2-1 | TRBV11-1 | - | - | CASSTTGREQFF | TGTGCCAGCAGCACGACAGGACGTGAGCAGTTCTTC
13 | TRBJ1-1 | TRBV18 | TRBD1 | - | CASSPDRDTEAFF | TGTGCCAGCTCACCTGACAGGGACACTGAAGCTTTCTTT
15 | TRBJ1-6 | TRBV6-5 | - | - | CASSKQGEYNSPLHF | TGTGCCAGCAGTAAACAGGGAGAATATAATTCACCCCTCCACTTT
14 | TRBJ1-5 | TRBV5-6 | - | - | CASSLATDNQPQHF | TGTGCCAGCAGCTTGGCGACAGACAATCAGCCCCAGCATTTT
15 | TRBJ1-1 | TRBV28 | - | - | CASSLNWAGYTEAFF | TGTGCCAGCAGTTTAAATTGGGCGGGATACACTGAAGCTTTCTTT
13 | TRBJ2-2 | TRBV6-5 | - | - | CASSPQGTGELFF | TGTGCCAGCAGCCCACAGGGTACCGGGGAGCTGTTTTTT
13 | TRBJ2-7 | TRBV24-1 | - | - | CATSDAPGDEQYF | TGTGCCACCAGTGATGCGCCGGGGGACGAGCAGTACTTC
15 | TRBJ2-2 | TRBV5-6 | TRBD2 | - | CASSLTGLASGELFF | TGTGCCAGCAGCTTGACGGGACTAGCATCCGGGGAGCTGTTTTTT
15 | TRBJ2-1 | TRBV10-1 | TRBD2 | - | CASSEETSGTKDQFF | TGCGCCAGCAGTGAGGAGACTAGCGGAACAAAAGATCAGTTCTTC